This TCR beta chain was sequenced during a study of Ad26.COV2.S vaccination and SARS-CoV-2 variants. General study results and limits: Greater spike-specific TCR breadth was seen in vaccine recipients than in placebo recipients. Spike-specific responses of CD8+ and CD4+ T cells were reported to display substantial breadth after vaccination.

This clone was counted a single time. Antigen: not known. The germline CDR1 and CDR2 sequences are SGHAT and FQNNGV. Trimming stripped 0 bases from V and 0 bases from J, with 9 bases between. The CDR3 contains 16 residues. Assay used: immunoSEQ multiplex PCR; TCRdb lists only in-frame clones, some missing. The repertoire holds hundreds of thousands of clones, with 92% as singletons. This TCR derives from a human donor who had recovered from COVID-19. This sample comprised peripheral blood, obtained after recovery from COVID-19. The chain is built from TRBV11-2 and TRBJ2-1, with unresolved D. CDR3 region: CASSLERFSSYNEQFF. For the CDR3, the DNA is TGTGCCAGCAGCTTAGAGCGGTTCAGCTCCTACAATGAGCAGTTCTTC.